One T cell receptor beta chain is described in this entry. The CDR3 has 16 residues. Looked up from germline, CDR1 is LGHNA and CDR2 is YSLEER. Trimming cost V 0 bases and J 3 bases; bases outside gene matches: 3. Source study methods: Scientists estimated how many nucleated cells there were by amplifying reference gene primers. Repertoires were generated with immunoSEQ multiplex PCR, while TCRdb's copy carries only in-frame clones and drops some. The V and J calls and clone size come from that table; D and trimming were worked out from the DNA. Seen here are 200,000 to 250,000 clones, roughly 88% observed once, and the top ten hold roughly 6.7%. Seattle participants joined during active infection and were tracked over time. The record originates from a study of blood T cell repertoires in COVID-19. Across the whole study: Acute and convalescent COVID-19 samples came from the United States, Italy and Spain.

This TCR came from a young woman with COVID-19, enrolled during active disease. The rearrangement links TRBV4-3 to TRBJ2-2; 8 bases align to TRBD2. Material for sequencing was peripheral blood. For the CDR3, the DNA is TGCGCCAGCAGCCAAGAAGGAGCGGGGGACACCGGGGAGCTGTTTTTT. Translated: CASSQEGAGDTGELFF.